The next 9 T cell receptor beta chains were all read from a single sample in a study of blood T cell repertoires in COVID-19. Profiling relied on immunoSEQ multiplex PCR, and the TCRdb table lists in-frame clones only, not all of them. The data show a few hundred thousand clones, over 80% seen once. Sequencing was carried out using PBMCs or T cells enriched from blood (not recorded which). The receptors derive from a woman younger than 35 who had recovered from COVID-19.

The chain employs TRBV27 and TRBJ2-7; 8 bases align to TRBD1. Germline values: CDR1 MNHEY, CDR2 SMNVEV (reference sequence). The V and J ends lost 5 bases and 4 bases, in that order; junction bases with no gene match: 7. CDR3 length: 14 amino acids. CDR3 amino acids: CASSIRQGRYEQYF. CDR3 nucleotides: TGTGCCAGCAGTATCAGACAGGGGAGGTACGAGCAGTACTTC.

The V and J genes are TRBV9 and TRBJ2-2, with 8 bases that match TRBD2. Trimming took 0 bases from V and 6 from J; bases not matched to a gene: 4. The V gene's germline CDR1 is SGDLS and CDR2 YYNGEE. CDR3 length equals 15 residues. CDR3 nucleotides: TGTGCCAGCAGCGTAGTCGGGGGGGCCCCCGGGGAGCTGTTTTTT. This translates into CASSVVGGAPGELFF.

The V call is TRBV27, the J call TRBJ2-3; 9 nucleotides match TRBD2. The trim removed 6 bases at V and 1 base at J, leaving 11 bases unmatched. This CDR3 is 17 amino acids long. Germline V gene lookup returns CDR1 MNHEY and CDR2 SMNVEV (reference sequence). The CDR3 loop is CASSKLRTSAGTDTQYF. CDR3 nucleotide sequence: TGTGCCAGCAGCAAGTTAAGGACTAGCGCCGGCACAGATACGCAGTATTTT.

This rearrangement joins TRBV27 to TRBJ1-6; weak D call: TRBD1 (6 bases). The germline V gene has CDR1 MNHEY and CDR2 SMNVEV (reference sequence). CDR3 length: 14 residues. Trimming left V 4 bases short and J 7 bases short, with 11 bases between. CDR3 sequence (DNA): TGTGCCAGCAGTTACAGGGCCAGGAATTCACCCCTCCACTTT. It specifies CASSYRARNSPLHF.

This clone was seen a single time. This sequence joins TRBV19 and TRBJ2-7; D is possibly TRBD2 (6 bases). V lost 5 bases, J lost 5 bases, and 16 bases lay in between. CDR3 size: 14 residues. Germline lookup yields CDR1 LNHDA and CDR2 SQIVND (reference sequence). DNA of the CDR3: TGTGCCAGTAGTTTAAGGGAGGCGGTTGACGAGCAGTACTTC. Translating gives CASSLREAVDEQYF.

V usage is TRBV28 and J usage is TRBJ1-2; D is unclear. V lost 5 bases to trimming and J lost 4 bases, with 14 bases between them. The CDR3 covers 14 residues. CDR1 and CDR2 from the germline V gene are MDHEN and SYDVKM. Here the CDR3 DNA reads TGTGCCAGCAGTACCCCGCGGGGTAGCTATGGCTACACCTTC. Translating gives CASSTPRGSYGYTF.

This clone was found a few times. The V gene is TRBV18, the J gene TRBJ1-5, with D possibly being TRBD1 (6 bases). Germline V gene lookup returns CDR1 KGHSH and CDR2 LQKENI. Trimming took 3 bases from V and 3 from J, leaving 12 bases between them. The CDR3 runs to 15 residues. CDR3 amino acids: CASSPSGAINQPQHF. CDR3 DNA: TGTGCCAGCTCACCTTCAGGGGCTATCAATCAGCCCCAGCATTTT.

V gene TRBV27 combines with J gene TRBJ2-3; 8 bases fit TRBD2. This CDR3 contains 20 residues. CDR1 is MNHEY, CDR2 SMNVEV, per germline (reference sequence). The ends lost 2 bases at V and 3 bases at J; junction bases unmatched: 19. CDR3 in DNA: TGTGCCAGCAGTTTAGTACTCCCCCAAATAGCGGGATATGAGACAGATACGCAGTATTTT. Translated: CASSLVLPQIAGYETDTQYF.

The gene calls are TRBV6-1 and TRBJ1-6; D is ambiguous. Germline values: CDR1 MNHNS, CDR2 SASEGT. The CDR3 runs 15 residues. The germline V and J ends were trimmed by 1 base and 5 bases, with 9 bases remaining between them. CDR3 residues: CASSEVGSNNSPLHF. As DNA, the CDR3 is TGTGCCAGCAGTGAAGTGGGCAGTAATAATTCACCCCTCCACTTT.